Below, 10 T cell receptor beta chains from the same sample are listed, as sequenced in a study of cytomegalovirus exposure and HLA in healthy donors. PCR was performed using 60 Vbeta and 13 Jbeta primers. Measured with immunoSEQ multiplex PCR; TCRdb has only the in-frame clones, and not every one. This table has 150,000 to 250,000 clones, 75% to 85% appearing once. The sequenced sample was PBMCs. Receptor source: a woman aged 45 to 65 in good health and CMV-seropositive.

The rearrangement uses TRBV7-2 and TRBJ2-7, with 10 bases matching TRBD2. V lost 3 bases to trimming and J lost 3 bases; unmatched junction nucleotides: 2. CDR3 size: 14 residues. Germline-derived CDR1 and CDR2 are SGHTA and FQGNSA. CDR3 protein: CASSFSSGGYEQYF. The CDR3 DNA sequence: TGTGCCAGCAGCTTCTCTAGCGGGGGCTACGAGCAGTACTTC.

This chain connects TRBV15 to TRBJ2-3; D remains ambiguous. The CDR3 extends over 16 amino acids. V dropped 1 base and J dropped 2 bases, with 13 bases sitting between them. CDR1 LNHNV and CDR2 YYDKDF come from the germline V gene (reference sequence). The CDR3 bases are TGTGCCACCAGCAGAGGAACGGGTACTTACACAGATACGCAGTATTTT. This codes for CATSRGTGTYTDTQYF.

The chain employs TRBV4-3 and TRBJ2-5, with 15 bases aligning to TRBD2. Looked up from germline, CDR1 is LGHNA and CDR2 is YSLEER. CDR3 length equals 21 residues. J lost 2 bases, V lost 4 bases, and 17 bases had no gene match. This chain's CDR3 is CASSPEVVAGTSGGSQETQYF. CDR3 bases: TGCGCCAGCAGCCCAGAGGTGGTGGCAGGGACTAGCGGGGGGAGTCAAGAGACCCAGTACTTC.

The count of this clone is one. V is TRBV19 and J is TRBJ2-7; maybe TRBD2 (5 bases). Per the germline V gene, CDR1 is LNHDA and CDR2 is SQIVND (reference sequence). This CDR3 is 13 amino acids long. V lost 4 bases to trimming and J lost 6 bases, with 13 bases between them. The CDR3 sequence is CASSKSGLVEQYF. The DNA of the CDR3 is TGTGCCAGTAGTAAATCCGGACTTGTCGAGCAGTACTTC.

This chain joins TRBV7-2 and TRBJ2-7; 11 bases agree with TRBD2. Per the germline V gene, CDR1 is SGHTA and CDR2 is FQGNSA. The CDR3 spans 15 residues. Trimming cost V 5 bases and J 2 bases; bases outside gene matches: 5. This chain's CDR3 is CASSTGLAAPYEQYF. The CDR3 nucleotides are TGTGCCAGCAGCACGGGACTAGCGGCGCCCTACGAGCAGTACTTC. The full variable domain, completed using reference TRBV7-2 and TRBJ2-7, is GAGVSQSPSNKVTEKGKDVELRCDPISGHTALYWYRQSLGQGLEFLIYFQGNSAPDKSGLPSDRFSAERTGGSVSTLTIQRTQQEDSAVYLCASSTGLAAPYEQYFGPGTRLTVT.

The chain is built from TRBV28 and TRBJ1-1; the match to TRBD1 covers 9 bases. Germline trimming cut 7 bases from V and 0 bases from J; bases unmatched to any gene: 6. This CDR3 comprises 15 residues. Germline V gives CDR1 MDHEN, CDR2 SYDVKM. DNA of the CDR3: TGTGCCAGCACTCGGACAGGGGTCATGAACACTGAAGCTTTCTTT. Protein sequence: CASTRTGVMNTEAFF.

This sequence joins TRBV5-1 and TRBJ2-3; 12 bases match TRBD2. Germline CDR1 SGHRS, CDR2 YFSETQ. V lost 4 bases to trimming and J lost 3 bases; unmatched junction nucleotides: 9. CDR3 length equals 17 residues. The CDR3, as DNA: TGCGCCAGCAGCCCTGATTGGACTAGCGGGGTTACAGATACGCAGTATTTT. Translation: CASSPDWTSGVTDTQYF.

The V and J genes are TRBV10-3 and TRBJ1-1; no clear D. V was shortened by 4 bases and J by 4 bases, with 10 bases between the two germline ends. Germline V gene data show CDR1 as ENHRY and CDR2 as SYGVKD. CDR3 length equals 13 residues. CDR3 sequence: CAISVEEGTEAFF. Here the CDR3 DNA reads TGTGCCATCAGTGTGGAGGAGGGCACTGAAGCTTTCTTT.

The chain employs TRBV2 and TRBJ1-1; D is perhaps TRBD1 (5 bases). The CDR3 contains 13 residues. Trimming took off 5 bases at V and 0 bases at J, with 7 bases between the two ends. CDR1 SNHLY and CDR2 FYNNEI come from the germline V gene. CDR3 sequence (DNA): TGTGCCAGCAGTCGACAGTTGAACACTGAAGCTTTCTTT. Translation gives CASSRQLNTEAFF.

This sequence joins TRBV27 and TRBJ2-1, with 9 bases identical to TRBD1. Germline CDR1 reads MNHEY; CDR2 reads SMNVEV (reference sequence). This CDR3 region has 15 residues. Trimming cost V 2 bases and J 6 bases; bases outside gene matches: 5. The CDR3 reads CASSLVGQGFNEQFF. The DNA for the CDR3 is TGTGCCAGCAGTTTAGTGGGACAGGGATTCAATGAGCAGTTCTTC.